These 13 T cell receptor beta chains share one sample of origin, sequenced in a study of Ad26.COV2.S vaccination and SARS-CoV-2 variants. This table comes from immunoSEQ multiplex PCR, and its TCRdb copy is limited to in-frame clones, with some not included. The sample gives roughly 320,000 clones, around 84% of which show up once; approximately 1.9% is in the top ten. Stated treatment: about 20 received Ad26.COV2.S at low or high dose, single or two shots; about 5 received placebo; per-sample allocation not given. Vaccine and placebo recipients were sampled on day 63 after the first injection. Sequencing was performed on peripheral blood, taken in a trial of Ad26.COV2.S vaccine versus placebo. The receptors come from a person between 18 and 60 years old who received the Ad26.COV2.S COVID-19 vaccine or a placebo.

The genes are TRBV4-3 and TRBJ1-2, with 7 nucleotides matching TRBD1. Germline CDR1 is LGHNA and CDR2 is YSLEER. The junction had 9 bases not matched to a gene; V was cut back by 3 bases and J by 8 bases. The CDR3 contains 14 residues. The CDR3 bases are TGCGCCAGCAGCCAGACATTTACAGGGGACGGCTACACCTTC. It is translated as CASSQTFTGDGYTF.

This clone was recorded once. This chain joins TRBV5-1 and TRBJ1-2; 9 bases are a match to TRBD1. This CDR3 spans 14 amino acids. The V gene end was trimmed by 5 bases and the J gene end by 4 bases; junction bases not matched to a gene: 6. Looked up from germline, CDR1 is SGHRS and CDR2 is YFSETQ. CDR3 DNA sequence: TGCGCCAGCAGTCCGGACAGGGGACGCTATGGCTACACCTTC. Translating gives CASSPDRGRYGYTF. The full variable domain, rest sourced from reference TRBV5-1 and TRBJ1-2, is KAGVTQTPRYLIKTRGQQVTLSCSPISGHRSVSWYQQTPGQGLQFLFEYFSETQRNKGNFPGRFSGRQFSNSRSEMNVSTLELGDSALYLCASSPDRGRYGYTFGSGTRLTVV.

This clone was picked up one time. The chain is built from TRBV7-8 and TRBJ1-2; 8 bases line up with TRBD1. The CDR3 loop spans 14 amino acids. Unmatched junction bases numbered 3, after V lost 3 bases and J lost 3 bases. Germline V gives CDR1 SGHVS, CDR2 FQNEAQ. The CDR3 protein is CASSLADRDYGYTF. The CDR3 nucleotides read TGTGCCAGCAGCTTGGCGGACAGGGACTATGGCTACACCTTC.

This clone came up once. This chain joins TRBV6-5 and TRBJ1-3; D unresolved. The CDR3 consists of 13 residues. Germline-derived CDR1 and CDR2 are MNHEY and SVGAGI. Trimming took off 8 bases at V and 4 bases at J, with 12 bases between the two ends. CDR3 in amino acids: CASGGVEGNTIYF. Written as DNA, the CDR3 is TGTGCCAGCGGCGGGGTGGAAGGAAACACCATATATTTT.

The rearrangement links TRBV5-4 to TRBJ2-1; 7 bases are a match to TRBD2. Germline CDR1 SGHNT, CDR2 YYREEE (reference sequence). The CDR3 is 17 residues long. The trim removed 3 bases at V and 2 bases at J, leaving 11 bases unmatched. The chain's CDR3 is CASSSLGGGVTYNEQFF. Here the CDR3 DNA reads TGTGCCAGCAGCTCGTTGGGGGGGGGAGTCACCTACAATGAGCAGTTCTTC.

The gene calls are TRBV19 and TRBJ2-3, with TRBD2 matching over 7 bases. Looked up from germline, CDR1 is LNHDA and CDR2 is SQIVND (reference sequence). V lost 5 bases and J lost 2; bases outside the gene matches: 7. The CDR3 has 15 amino acids. The CDR3 protein is CASSQYAGVTDTQYF. The CDR3 coding sequence is TGTGCCAGTAGTCAATATGCGGGGGTCACAGATACGCAGTATTTT. The complete variable domain, with remaining parts taken from reference TRBV19 and TRBJ2-3, reads DGGITQSPKYLFRKEGQNVTLSCEQNLNHDAMYWYRQDPGQGLRLIYYSQIVNDFQKGDIAEGYSVSREKKESFPLTVTSAQKNPTAFYLCASSQYAGVTDTQYFGPGTRLTVL.

J is TRBJ1-1 and V is TRBV15; D is unresolved. Trimming took 3 bases from V and 4 from J, leaving 6 bases between them. CDR1 is LNHNV, CDR2 YYDKDF, per germline (reference sequence). This CDR3 is built from 12 residues. This CDR3 is CATSRLGTEAFF. The CDR3 DNA follows: TGTGCCACCAGCAGGTTGGGCACTGAAGCTTTCTTT.

This sequence joins TRBV6-6 and TRBJ2-5, with TRBD2 matching over 11 bases. The CDR3 is 14 residues long. V was clipped by 2 bases and J by 7 bases; unmatched bases: 3. The V gene's germline CDR1 is MNHNY and CDR2 SVGAGI (reference sequence). DNA for the CDR3: TGTGCCAGCAGTTACGGGCTAGCGGGGGGGACCCAGTACTTC. Translation: CASSYGLAGGTQYF.

The chain joins TRBV5-4 to TRBJ2-5; D possibly matches TRBD1 or TRBD2 (5 bases each). This CDR3 is 15 amino acids long. V was shortened by 5 bases and J by 2 bases, with 16 bases between the two germline ends. In germline, CDR1 is SGHNT, CDR2 YYREEE (reference sequence). In DNA, the CDR3 is TGTGCCAGCAGTGGGGGTGGACAATCACAAGAGACCCAGTACTTC. It codes for CASSGGGQSQETQYF.

In nucleotides, the CDR3 is TGTGCCAGTCAGGTAACGGATAAAAGCTATGGCTACACCTTC. It specifies CASQVTDKSYGYTF. This chain joins TRBV19 and TRBJ1-2; D remains unclear. CDR3 length: 14 amino acids. Trimming cost V 8 bases and J 4 bases, with 17 bases left between them. Germline CDR1 reads LNHDA; CDR2 reads SQIVND (reference sequence).

J is TRBJ2-2 and V is TRBV23-1; a possible D gene is TRBD1 (5 bases). TRBV23-1 is noted as an ORF with a role that remains uncertain. This CDR3 is 15 amino acids long. Trimming left V 0 bases short and J 8 bases short, with 13 bases between. The CDR3 loop reads CASSQSSQGRGELFF. CDR3 DNA: TGCGCCAGCAGTCAATCAAGTCAGGGTAGGGGGGAGCTGTTTTTT.

This clone was observed once. The chain links TRBV7-2 to TRBJ2-5; a possible D gene is TRBD2 (7 bases). Germline V CDR1 and CDR2: SGHTA, FQGNSA. There are 14 residues in the CDR3. V gave up 5 bases and J gave up 5 bases, with 15 bases separating them. The CDR3 DNA is TGTGCCAGCAGCGCGGCGGGGGCACGGGAGACCCAGTACTTC. This codes for CASSAAGARETQYF.

The count of this clone is one. The chain employs TRBV7-9 and TRBJ2-5; perhaps D is TRBD1 or TRBD2 (5 bases each). The CDR3 loop spans 15 amino acids. Germline V CDR1 and CDR2: SEHNR, FQNEAQ (reference sequence). The V gene lost 2 bases and the J gene lost 3 bases, with 13 bases spanning the gap. The CDR3 loop reads CASSLTPGAEETQYF. As DNA, the CDR3 is TGTGCCAGCAGCTTAACCCCCGGGGCGGAAGAGACCCAGTACTTC.